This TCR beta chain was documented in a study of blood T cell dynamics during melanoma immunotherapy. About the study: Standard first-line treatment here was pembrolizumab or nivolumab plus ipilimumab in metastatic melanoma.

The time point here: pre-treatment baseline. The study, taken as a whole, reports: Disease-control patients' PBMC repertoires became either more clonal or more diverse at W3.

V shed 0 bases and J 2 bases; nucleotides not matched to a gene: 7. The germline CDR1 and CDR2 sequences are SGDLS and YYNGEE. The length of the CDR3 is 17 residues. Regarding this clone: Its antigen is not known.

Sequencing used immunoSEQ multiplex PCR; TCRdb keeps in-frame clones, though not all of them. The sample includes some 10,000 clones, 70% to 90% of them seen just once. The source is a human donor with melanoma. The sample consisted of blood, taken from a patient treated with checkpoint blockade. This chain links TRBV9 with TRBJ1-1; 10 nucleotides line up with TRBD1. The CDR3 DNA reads TGTGCCAGCAGCGTAGAAGGGACAGGGGCCCCAAACACTGAAGCTTTCTTT. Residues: CASSVEGTGAPNTEAFF.